Shown below are 29 T cell receptor beta chains from a single sample sequenced in a study of blood T cell repertoires in COVID-19. Clones were read by immunoSEQ multiplex PCR, and TCRdb kept only the in-frame ones, dropping some. The data hold 25,000 to 30,000 clones, with 87% observed a single time. The sample taken for sequencing was peripheral blood. These receptors came from a human donor in a cohort sampled during active COVID-19. The donor label of this sample is uncertain.

The rearrangement joins TRBV10-3 to TRBJ2-7, with 7 bases lining up with TRBD1. V lost 6 bases and J lost 6; bases outside the gene matches: 8. Germline V gives CDR1 ENHRY, CDR2 SYGVKD. This CDR3 contains 13 residues. The CDR3 DNA reads TGTGCCATCAGGGTGGAAGACAGGGTCGAGCAGTACTTC. Its translation is CAIRVEDRVEQYF.

The chain carries TRBV6-5 and TRBJ1-3, with D tentatively TRBD1 (6 bases). V lost 5 bases, J lost 2 bases, and 13 bases lay in between. Germline V gene lookup returns CDR1 MNHEY and CDR2 SVGAGI. The CDR3 contains 15 residues. The CDR3 DNA follows: TGTGCCAGCAGTCAATACAGGGTACCTGGAAACACCATATATTTT. Translating gives CASSQYRVPGNTIYF.

The chain joins TRBV3-1 (or the pseudogene TRBV3-2) to TRBJ1-1; no reliable D call. The CDR3 totals 13 residues. V gave up 1 base and J gave up 0 bases, with 3 bases separating them. Germline lookup yields CDR1 LGHDT and CDR2 YNNKEL (reference sequence). CDR3 bases: TGTGCCAGCAGCCAAGCGGTGAACACTGAAGCTTTCTTT. It translates to CASSQAVNTEAFF.

This chain joins TRBV5-1 and TRBJ2-3; 10 nucleotides match TRBD1. The CDR3 is made up of 16 amino acids. With V trimmed by 0 bases and J by 4 bases, 5 bases remained unmatched. CDR1 is SGHRS and CDR2 is YFSETQ in the germline V gene. The CDR3 bases are TGCGCCAGCAGCTTGGGAGACAGGGGGCAATCAGATACGCAGTATTTT. Its protein is CASSLGDRGQSDTQYF.

The CDR3 here is CASSEWGEDYGYTF. The CDR3 coding sequence is TGCGCCAGCAGTGAGTGGGGGGAGGACTATGGCTACACCTTC. The gene calls are TRBV10-2 and TRBJ1-2; D is possibly TRBD1 (5 bases). CDR1 WSHSY and CDR2 SAAADI come from the germline V gene. Trimming left V 1 base short and J 3 bases short, with 9 bases between. The CDR3 covers 14 residues.

This clone was found once. The chain employs TRBV13 and TRBJ1-1; no clear D gene. The CDR3 is 13 residues long. Germline CDR1 PRHDT, CDR2 FYEKMQ (reference sequence). V was shortened by 4 bases and J by 6 bases, with 12 bases between the two germline ends. CDR3 sequence (DNA): TGTGCCAGCAGCTACCCGTTGAGAGCTGAAGCTTTCTTT. Translation gives CASSYPLRAEAFF.

This clone was observed a single time. This sequence joins TRBV7-6 and TRBJ2-6; maybe TRBD1 (5 bases). The germline CDR1 and CDR2 sequences are SGHVS and FNYEAQ. This CDR3 region has 16 residues. The germline V and J ends were trimmed by 1 base and 1 base, with 8 bases remaining between them. CDR3 region: CASSLGGRSGANVLTF. For the CDR3, the DNA is TGTGCCAGCAGCTTAGGGGGCAGGTCTGGGGCCAACGTCCTGACTTTC. The full variable domain, with the rest looked up from reference TRBV7-6 and TRBJ2-6, is GAGVSQSPRYKVTKRGQDVALRCDPISGHVSLYWYRQALGQGPEFLTYFNYEAQQDKSGLPNDRFSAERPEGSISTLTIQRTEQRDSAMYRCASSLGGRSGANVLTFGAGSRLTVL.

This chain connects TRBV2 to TRBJ1-1; 7 nucleotides align to TRBD1. V lost 4 bases to trimming and J lost 5 bases; unmatched junction nucleotides: 4. The CDR3 runs 13 residues. CDR1 and CDR2 (germline): SNHLY, FYNNEI. CDR3 DNA: TGTGCCAGCAGTGTGAAGGGGGCTACTGAAGCTTTCTTT. This codes for CASSVKGATEAFF.

This chain joins TRBV4-2 and TRBJ1-1, with D maybe TRBD1 (6 bases). Germline V gene data show CDR1 as LGHNA and CDR2 as YNFKEQ. The CDR3 extends over 16 amino acids. Trimming took off 1 base at V and 3 bases at J, with 15 bases between the two ends. The CDR3 reads CASSQGRGGGDTEAFF. The CDR3 coding sequence is TGTGCCAGCAGCCAAGGGAGGGGGGGCGGAGACACTGAAGCTTTCTTT.

The V call is TRBV7-2, the J call TRBJ1-2; possibly TRBD1 for D (6 bases). CDR1 is SGHTA and CDR2 is FQGNSA in the germline V gene. V shed 5 bases and J shed 0 bases, with 25 bases lying between them. This CDR3 has 19 amino acids. CDR3: CASSRWWAQGRSTNYGYTF. The CDR3 region has the DNA TGTGCCAGCAGCCGGTGGTGGGCACAGGGAAGGTCTACTAACTATGGCTACACCTTC.

The gene calls are TRBV9 and TRBJ1-5; 8 bases agree with TRBD1. The CDR3 is made up of 15 amino acids. The germline CDR1 and CDR2 sequences are SGDLS and YYNGEE. The V and J ends lost 3 bases and 4 bases, in that order; junction bases with no gene match: 6. The CDR3 protein is CASSAQGALNQPQHF. In nucleotides, the CDR3 is TGTGCCAGCAGCGCCCAGGGGGCCCTTAATCAGCCCCAGCATTTT.

The chain has TRBV20-1 and TRBJ1-1, with D maybe TRBD1 (5 bases). The CDR3 totals 11 residues. Germline V gene lookup returns CDR1 DFQATT and CDR2 SNEGSKA (reference sequence). V gave up 3 bases and J gave up 11 bases, with 13 bases separating them. CDR3 protein: CSARLGPGAFF. The CDR3 DNA follows: TGCAGTGCTAGGTTGGGGCCAGGGGCTTTCTTT.

V gene TRBV5-1 combines with J gene TRBJ1-6, with unresolved D. V lost 0 bases and J lost 9, with 16 bases in between. The CDR3 covers 16 residues. Germline V gene lookup returns CDR1 SGHRS and CDR2 YFSETQ. The CDR3 DNA is TGCGCCAGCAGCTTGGAACCGGGGAGTGGCAGTTCACCCCTCCACTTT. Its translation is CASSLEPGSGSSPLHF.

In its sample, this clone was seen a few times. The chain links TRBV3-1 (or the pseudogene TRBV3-2) to TRBJ1-2; a weak D match, TRBD1 (6 bases). V shed 3 bases and J shed 4 bases, with 12 bases lying between them. This CDR3 spans 14 amino acids. The germline V gene has CDR1 LGHDT and CDR2 YNNKEL (reference sequence). The CDR3 DNA reads TGTGCCAGCAGCCAGAGACAGGACGTCTATGGCTACACCTTC. This encodes CASSQRQDVYGYTF.

The rearrangement joins TRBV7-9 to TRBJ2-2; possible D gene TRBD2, 5 bases. CDR1 is SEHNR and CDR2 is FQNEAQ in the germline V gene (reference sequence). CDR3 size: 15 residues. Trimming cost V 0 bases and J 5 bases, with 10 bases left between them. The CDR3 DNA follows: TGTGCCAGCAGCTTAGCCAGACCGGGGACCGGGGAGCTGTTTTTT. Translation: CASSLARPGTGELFF. Filled out from reference TRBV7-9 and TRBJ2-2, the complete variable domain reads DTGVSQNPRHKITKRGQNVTFRCDPISEHNRLYWYRQTLGQGPEFLTYFQNEAQLEKSRLLSDRFSAERPKGSFSTLEIQRTEQGDSAMYLCASSLARPGTGELFFGEGSRLTVL.

The chain joins TRBV9 to TRBJ2-2; 12 nucleotides match TRBD2. The length of the CDR3 is 17 residues. Trimming took 4 bases from V and 7 from J; bases not matched to a gene: 11. The germline V gene encodes CDR1 SGDLS and CDR2 YYNGEE. The CDR3, as DNA: TGTGCCAGCAGCCAGACTAGCGGGGGCGGTGTCAGCGGGGAGCTGTTTTTT. This codes for CASSQTSGGGVSGELFF. Supplemented by reference TRBV9 and TRBJ2-2, the full variable domain reads DSGVTQTPKHLITATGQRVTLRCSPRSGDLSVYWYQQSLDQGLQFLIQYYNGEERAKGNILERFSAQQFPDLHSELNLSSLELGDSALYFCASSQTSGGGVSGELFFGEGSRLTVL.

The V and J genes are TRBV7-2 and TRBJ2-1; 8 bases match TRBD1. V lost 6 bases and J lost 6; bases outside the gene matches: 7. The germline V gene encodes CDR1 SGHTA and CDR2 FQGNSA. The CDR3 runs 14 residues. The CDR3 spells CASSLGQVSNEQFF. In DNA form, the CDR3 reads TGTGCCAGCAGTTTGGGACAGGTGTCCAATGAGCAGTTCTTC.

This clone was detected a few times. This sequence joins TRBV5-1 and TRBJ1-3; D might be TRBD1 (6 bases). V was pared by 4 bases and J by 4 bases, with 27 bases between. Looked up from germline, CDR1 is SGHRS and CDR2 is YFSETQ. This CDR3 comprises 19 residues. The CDR3 nucleotides are TGCGCCAGCAGCATAACTCCTCCGGGACATTTAAATGCAGGAAACACCATATATTTT. Translating gives CASSITPPGHLNAGNTIYF.

The chain uses TRBV18 and TRBJ1-2; 10 bases agree with TRBD1. The CDR3 spans 16 residues. V trimming: 5 bases; J trimming: 6 bases; junction bases outside the gene matches: 12. Per the germline V gene, CDR1 is KGHSH and CDR2 is LQKENI. The CDR3 nucleotides read TGTGCCAGCTCAGGACAGGGGGTCGTATACGGGAATGGCTACACCTTC. This translates into CASSGQGVVYGNGYTF. The variable domain in full, with the rest retrieved from reference TRBV18 and TRBJ1-2, is NAGVMQNPRHLVRRRGQEARLRCSPMKGHSHVYWYRQLPEEGLKFMVYLQKENIIDESGMPKERFSAEFPKEGPSILRIQQVVRGDSAAYFCASSGQGVVYGNGYTFGSGTRLTVV.

This sequence joins TRBV3-1 (or the pseudogene TRBV3-2) and TRBJ1-2; D is unclear. CDR3 length: 14 residues. Trimming took off 8 bases at V and 6 bases at J, with 19 bases between the two ends. The germline V gene encodes CDR1 LGHDT and CDR2 YNNKEL (reference sequence). The CDR3 protein is CASRSRHLLDGYTF. The CDR3 coding sequence is TGTGCCAGCCGATCCCGACATCTTTTAGATGGCTACACCTTC.

The gene calls are TRBV10-3 and TRBJ2-2, with D perhaps matching TRBD1 (5 bases). The CDR3 is 16 amino acids. V was trimmed by 7 bases and J by 1 base, leaving 16 bases between them. Per germline, CDR1 ENHRY and CDR2 SYGVKD. The CDR3 DNA reads TGTGCCATCAAGTCAAGTGGGCAGGGGAACACCGGGGAGCTGTTTTTT. Translation gives CAIKSSGQGNTGELFF.

The chain carries TRBV11-2 and TRBJ1-2, with 8 bases fitting TRBD1. V lost 6 bases to trimming and J lost 3 bases; unmatched junction nucleotides: 9. Germline lookup yields CDR1 SGHAT and CDR2 FQNNGV. CDR3 length: 15 residues. The CDR3 loop is CASRQPSGGDYGYTF. CDR3 sequence (DNA): TGTGCCAGCAGGCAACCATCAGGGGGCGACTATGGCTACACCTTC.

The chain carries TRBV4-1 and TRBJ2-5; TRBD1 matches 9 bases. The CDR3 totals 16 residues. Germline-derived CDR1 and CDR2 are MGHRA and YSYEKL. J lost 5 bases, V lost 0 bases, and 7 bases had no gene match. This CDR3 is CASSQEIQGARETQYF. CDR3 sequence (DNA): TGCGCCAGCAGCCAAGAAATACAGGGGGCGCGGGAGACCCAGTACTTC.

This chain connects TRBV9 to TRBJ2-2; perhaps TRBD1 as D (6 bases). The CDR3 loop spans 15 amino acids. CDR1 is SGDLS and CDR2 is YYNGEE in the germline V gene. Trimming took off 4 bases at V and 0 bases at J, with 10 bases between the two ends. CDR3 residues: CASSQQGANTGELFF. The CDR3 nucleotides read TGTGCCAGCAGCCAACAGGGCGCGAACACCGGGGAGCTGTTTTTT.

The chain combines TRBV6-5 with TRBJ1-2, with 7 bases fitting TRBD1. The J segment lost 0 bases and the V segment lost 6 bases, leaving 4 bases of the junction unmatched. Per the germline V gene, CDR1 is MNHEY and CDR2 is SVGAGI. The CDR3 extends over 14 amino acids. The CDR3 sequence is CASRDRSTNYGYTF. In DNA form, the CDR3 reads TGTGCCAGCAGGGACAGGAGCACTAACTATGGCTACACCTTC.

This chain joins TRBV14 and TRBJ1-6, with 9 bases lining up with TRBD1. CDR1 and CDR2 (germline): SGHDN, FVKESK. There are 15 residues in the CDR3. V lost 3 bases and J lost 9; bases outside the gene matches: 6. The CDR3 loop reads CASSQQDRGTSPLHF. Written as DNA, the CDR3 is TGTGCCAGCAGCCAGCAGGACAGGGGAACTTCACCCCTCCACTTT.

The chain recombines TRBV27 with TRBJ2-1; TRBD1 aligns across 9 bases. The CDR3 extends over 16 amino acids. With 4 bases clipped from V and 0 bases from J, the junction kept 4 bases outside the gene matches. Per the germline V gene, CDR1 is MNHEY and CDR2 is SMNVEV (reference sequence). Here the CDR3 DNA reads TGTGCCAGCAGTTACAGGGGGCCGAGCTCCTACAATGAGCAGTTCTTC. Its protein is CASSYRGPSSYNEQFF.

The genes are TRBV6-6 and TRBJ2-7; TRBD1 matches 8 bases. V was clipped by 5 bases and J by 6 bases; unmatched bases: 6. This CDR3 has 13 residues. CDR1 is MNHNY and CDR2 is SVGAGI in the germline V gene (reference sequence). CDR3 in DNA: TGTGCCAGCAGTACGGGACAGGTGAGCGAGCAGTACTTC. Translated, it gives CASSTGQVSEQYF.

The rearrangement joins TRBV15 to TRBJ1-2; TRBD1 matches at 12 bases. Germline CDR1 is LNHNV and CDR2 is YYDKDF (reference sequence). This CDR3 contains 14 residues. The junction had 6 bases not matched to a gene; V was cut back by 5 bases and J by 8 bases. The CDR3 DNA is TGTGCCACCAGCGTCCGTGGGACAGGGGGCGGCTACACCTTC. The encoded protein is CATSVRGTGGGYTF. The full variable domain, with the rest looked up from reference TRBV15 and TRBJ1-2, is DAMVIQNPRYQVTQFGKPVTLSCSQTLNHNVMYWYQQKSSQAPKLLFHYYDKDFNNEADTPDNFQSRRPNTSFCFLDIRSPGLGDTAMYLCATSVRGTGGGYTFGSGTRLTVV.